This T cell receptor beta chain was sequenced in a study of control samples from healthy donors and cancer patients. The protocol was immunoSEQ multiplex PCR, while the TCRdb copy is restricted to in-frame clones and leaves out a portion. The sample has about 61,000 clones, around 89% seen once. There are 14 residues in the CDR3. In germline, CDR1 is MNHEY, CDR2 SMNVEV (reference sequence). V was trimmed by 5 bases and J by 7 bases, leaving 17 bases between them. Sequencing was performed on PBMCs. The J gene is TRBJ1-1, the V gene TRBV27; D remains unclear. The sequence was obtained from a man in his fifties or sixties with colorectal cancer. The CDR3 here is CASSPPGTKGEAFF. CDR3 nucleotide sequence: TGTGCCAGCAGTCCCCCCGGCACGAAGGGTGAAGCTTTCTTT.